This T cell receptor beta chain appears in the sequencing data of a study of early T cells in non-severe SARS-CoV-2 infection. Overall study: The authors sequenced bulk RNA from unsorted whole blood, leaving chains unpaired. Study observations and caveats: VDJdb matching skewed toward anti-spike CD8 responses, missing private and CD4 specificities.

Germline V gives CDR1 LGHNT, CDR2 FRNRAP. This CDR3 contains 14 residues. V lost 1 base to trimming and J lost 3 bases; unmatched junction nucleotides: 2. As concerns this clonotype: Antigen unknown.

Unique molecular identifiers (one per individual cDNA molecule) were attached. TCRdb called the 5' RACE reads again in MiXCR, with one record for every CDR3 protein. The table includes more than 60,000 distinct CDR3 sequences, over 4% detected once. The sequenced sample was whole blood. The V call is TRBV12-5, the J call TRBJ1-1; TRBD1 agrees at 7 bases. The TCR sequence derives from an adult who was a healthcare worker with PCR-confirmed SARS-CoV-2 infection or an uninfected control (not recorded which). The CDR3 nucleotides are TGTGCTAGTGGTTTGGGACAGGGAGACACTGAAGCTTTCTTT. Its protein is CASGLGQGDTEAFF.